The next 20 T cell receptor beta chains were all read from a single sample in a study of glioma-infiltrating T cells after dendritic cell vaccination. The method was immunoSEQ multiplex PCR; TCRdb's version includes in-frame clones alone and lacks a portion of them. The table has about 92,000 clones, 80% to 90% seen once. Sequencing was performed on blood, taken before dendritic cell vaccination. The source is a human donor with glioblastoma.

The chain couples TRBV30 to TRBJ1-1; D gene unclear. This CDR3 has 15 amino acids. Germline V gene lookup returns CDR1 GTSNPN and CDR2 SVGIG (reference sequence). V lost 5 bases and J 4 bases, leaving 20 bases between the germline ends. CDR3 coding DNA: TGTGCCTGGGAACAAAAGAGGGAGGCTAGCACTGAAGCTTTCTTT. Protein product: CAWEQKREASTEAFF. The variable domain in full, completed from reference TRBV30 and TRBJ1-1, reads SQTIHQWPATLVQPVGSPLSLECTVEGTSNPNLYWYRQAAGRGLQLLFYSVGIGQISSEVPQNLSASRPQDRQFILSSKKLLLSDSGFYLCAWEQKREASTEAFFGQGTRLTVV.

This chain links TRBV25-1 with TRBJ1-2; 9 nucleotides match TRBD1. The CDR3 loop spans 15 amino acids. Germline values: CDR1 MGHDK, CDR2 SYGVNS. Trimming at V came to 3 bases and at J to 3 bases, leaving 5 bases not matched to a gene. CDR3 coding DNA: TGTGCCAGCAGTGACGGACAGGGGTCGGACTATGGCTACACCTTC. Translating it yields CASSDGQGSDYGYTF.

The chain recombines TRBV29-1 with TRBJ2-2; possibly TRBD2 for D (7 bases). This CDR3 is 14 amino acids long. V dropped 4 bases and J dropped 6 bases, with 15 bases sitting between them. CDR1 and CDR2 from the germline V gene are SQVTM and ANQGSEA. The CDR3 DNA is TGCAGCGTTGTAGAAGGGGGGGCACCCGGGGAGCTGTTTTTT. Its translation: CSVVEGGAPGELFF.

This chain links TRBV4-1 with TRBJ1-5, with a tentative D call TRBD1 (6 bases). V gave up 1 base and J gave up 0 bases, with 7 bases separating them. Germline V gives CDR1 MGHRA, CDR2 YSYEKL. The CDR3 consists of 15 residues. In DNA form, the CDR3 reads TGCGCCAGCAGCCAAGCAGGGGCTAGCAATCAGCCCCAGCATTTT. Its protein is CASSQAGASNQPQHF.

This clone was seen just once. The J gene is TRBJ1-1, the V gene TRBV5-1; 8 bases map to TRBD1. The CDR3 length is 15 residues. Trimming cost V 3 bases and J 4 bases; bases outside gene matches: 8. The germline gives CDR1 SGHRS, CDR2 YFSETQ. The CDR3 protein is CASSWGEQGVTEAFF. The CDR3 DNA reads TGCGCCAGCAGCTGGGGCGAACAGGGGGTCACTGAAGCTTTCTTT.

The genes are TRBV6-1 and TRBJ2-7, with D possibly TRBD1 on 6 matching bases. Trimming removed 0 bases at V and 0 bases at J, with 12 bases between. CDR1 and CDR2 (germline): MNHNS, SASEGT. This CDR3 has 16 residues. This CDR3 is CASSEAPGTPSYEQYF. CDR3 nucleotide sequence: TGTGCCAGCAGTGAAGCACCCGGGACACCCTCCTACGAGCAGTACTTC.

The V and J genes are TRBV4-2 and TRBJ2-2, with TRBD1 matching over 8 bases. Trimming removed 0 bases from V and 6 bases from J; junction bases left unmatched: 6. CDR1 and CDR2 from the germline V gene are LGHNA and YNFKEQ. This CDR3 is 16 amino acids long. The DNA of the CDR3 is TGTGCCAGCAGCCAAGATCCAGGGGGCGCGTCCGGGGAGCTGTTTTTT. This codes for CASSQDPGGASGELFF.

This sequence joins TRBV7-9 and TRBJ2-5, with 7 positions matching TRBD1. After removal of 3 bases from V and 3 bases from J, the junction contained 4 bases not matched to a gene. From germline, CDR1 is SEHNR and CDR2 FQNEAQ (reference sequence). The length of the CDR3 is 14 residues. Here the CDR3 reads CASSFDRVKETQYF. In DNA, the CDR3 is TGTGCCAGCAGCTTTGACAGGGTTAAAGAGACCCAGTACTTC.

This clone was counted once. The rearrangement joins TRBV15 to TRBJ1-1, with D unclear. From germline, CDR1 is LNHNV and CDR2 YYDKDF (reference sequence). The CDR3 has 17 amino acids. The ends were cut back, 1 base at V and 5 bases at J, with 20 bases in the middle. Here the CDR3 DNA reads TGTGCCACCAGCAGAGCATCATACCCGACACCGCTTACTGAAGCTTTCTTT. This codes for CATSRASYPTPLTEAFF.

V and J are TRBV19 and TRBJ1-1; D unclear. In germline, CDR1 is LNHDA, CDR2 SQIVND (reference sequence). The CDR3 extends over 14 amino acids. Trimming took 3 bases from V and 0 from J, leaving 8 bases between them. The CDR3 DNA follows: TGTGCCAGTAGTATTGGCAGTTTGAACACTGAAGCTTTCTTT. This codes for CASSIGSLNTEAFF.

The rearrangement links TRBV30 to TRBJ2-1; 15 nucleotides agree with TRBD2. V shed 4 bases and J 2 bases; nucleotides not matched to a gene: 9. This CDR3 has 18 amino acids. Germline CDR1 reads GTSNPN; CDR2 reads SVGIG (reference sequence). The CDR3, as DNA: TGTGCCTGGAACAAGGGCCGGACTAGCGGGGGGGCCTACAATGAGCAGTTCTTC. Its protein product is CAWNKGRTSGGAYNEQFF.

This rearrangement joins TRBV7-3 to TRBJ2-5; D not certain. The germline gives CDR1 SGHTA, CDR2 FQGTGA. This CDR3 comprises 13 residues. V gave up 2 bases and J gave up 2 bases, with 6 bases separating them. DNA of the CDR3: TGTGCCAGCAGCTTATGGCAGCAAGAGACCCAGTACTTC. Translated, it gives CASSLWQQETQYF.

This sequence joins TRBV18 and TRBJ1-2; 11 nucleotides match TRBD1. The CDR3 consists of 15 residues. CDR1 is KGHSH, CDR2 LQKENI, per germline. The trim removed 2 bases at V and 5 bases at J, leaving 4 bases unmatched. This CDR3 is CASSPGTGGTYGYTF. The CDR3 DNA reads TGTGCCAGCTCACCAGGGACAGGGGGGACTTATGGCTACACCTTC.

The chain joins TRBV7-9 to TRBJ2-7; D unclear. V lost 0 bases and J 4 bases, leaving 4 bases between the germline ends. Germline V gene lookup returns CDR1 SEHNR and CDR2 FQNEAQ (reference sequence). This CDR3 is built from 12 residues. The CDR3 loop reads CASSLALYEQYF. The DNA of the CDR3 is TGTGCCAGCAGCTTAGCGCTATACGAGCAGTACTTC.

The chain carries TRBV6-1 and TRBJ1-6, with 7 bases identical to TRBD1. This CDR3 is 15 amino acids long. Trimming took 4 bases from V and 9 from J; bases not matched to a gene: 9. Germline loops: CDR1 MNHNS, CDR2 SASEGT. For the CDR3, the DNA is TGTGCCAGCAGTGCCCCGACAGGGAGGACTTCACCCCTCCACTTT. This translates into CASSAPTGRTSPLHF.

This chain connects TRBV19 to TRBJ1-5; the D is unclear. From germline, CDR1 is LNHDA and CDR2 SQIVND (reference sequence). CDR3 length: 13 amino acids. V lost 7 bases to trimming and J lost 0 bases, with 7 bases between them. The DNA for the CDR3 is TGTGCCAGTACCCCGTATAGCAATCAGCCCCAGCATTTT. Amino acids: CASTPYSNQPQHF. The whole variable domain, remainder taken from reference TRBV19 and TRBJ1-5, is DGGITQSPKYLFRKEGQNVTLSCEQNLNHDAMYWYRQDPGQGLRLIYYSQIVNDFQKGDIAEGYSVSREKKESFPLTVTSAQKNPTAFYLCASTPYSNQPQHFGDGTRLSIL.

This clone came up a few times. The chain links TRBV9 to TRBJ1-4; 7 bases are a match to TRBD1. The CDR3 sequence is 15 residues long. Germline CDR1 is SGDLS and CDR2 is YYNGEE. V shed 0 bases, J shed 4 bases, and the junction held 3 bases outside the gene matches. CDR3 sequence: CASSVEQGINEKLFF. CDR3 in DNA: TGTGCCAGCAGCGTAGAACAGGGGATTAATGAAAAACTGTTTTTT.

The chain has TRBV19 and TRBJ1-1, with 7 nucleotides matching TRBD1. Unmatched junction bases numbered 11, after V lost 7 bases and J lost 0 bases. Germline loops: CDR1 LNHDA, CDR2 SQIVND (reference sequence). The CDR3 has 16 amino acids. CDR3 in amino acids: CASTLRTGGMNTEAFF. CDR3 in DNA: TGTGCCAGTACCTTGAGGACAGGCGGAATGAACACTGAAGCTTTCTTT.

J is TRBJ2-3 and V is TRBV9, with TRBD2 identical over 10 bases. This CDR3 is built from 16 residues. Germline CDR1 and CDR2: SGDLS and YYNGEE. V lost 6 bases and J lost 1; bases outside the gene matches: 8. The CDR3 here is CASTSGSGGGTDTQYF. The CDR3 DNA is TGTGCCAGCACCTCGGGCAGCGGGGGGGGCACAGATACGCAGTATTTT.

V is TRBV27 and J is TRBJ1-1; no clear D gene. V lost 5 bases to trimming and J lost 3 bases, with 13 bases between them. Looked up from germline, CDR1 is MNHEY and CDR2 is SMNVEV (reference sequence). The CDR3 consists of 14 residues. This chain's CDR3 is CASSPGVADTEAFF. DNA of the CDR3: TGTGCCAGCAGTCCCGGAGTGGCGGACACTGAAGCTTTCTTT.